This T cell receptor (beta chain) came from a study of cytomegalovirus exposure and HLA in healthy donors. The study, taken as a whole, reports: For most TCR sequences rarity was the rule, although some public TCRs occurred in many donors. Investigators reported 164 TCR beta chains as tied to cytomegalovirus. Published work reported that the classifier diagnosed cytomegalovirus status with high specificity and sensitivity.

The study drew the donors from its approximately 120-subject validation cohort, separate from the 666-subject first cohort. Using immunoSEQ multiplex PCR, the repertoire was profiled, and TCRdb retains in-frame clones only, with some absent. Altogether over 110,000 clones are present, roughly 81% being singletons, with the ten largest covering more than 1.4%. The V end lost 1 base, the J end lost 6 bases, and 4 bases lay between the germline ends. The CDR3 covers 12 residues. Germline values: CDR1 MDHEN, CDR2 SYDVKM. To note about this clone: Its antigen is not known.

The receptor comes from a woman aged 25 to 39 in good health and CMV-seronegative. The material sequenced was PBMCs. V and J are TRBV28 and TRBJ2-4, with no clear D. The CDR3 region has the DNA TGTGCCAGCAGTTTATTTCGAAACATTCAGTACTTC. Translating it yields CASSLFRNIQYF.